The source of this T cell receptor (beta chain) is a study of OX40 agonist ivuxolimab in advanced cancers. Overall study results and limits: Expanded clones belonging to CD8+ T cells outnumbered, on average, those of CD4+.

The assay was immunoSEQ multiplex PCR, and TCRdb's table has in-frame clones only and misses some. Of almost 50,000 clones in the sample, 81% are singletons; the top ten hold around 6.8%. A remark on this clone: Its specificity is not known.

Germline V lookup: CDR1 MNHEY, CDR2 SMNVEV (reference sequence). V gave up 2 bases and J gave up 7 bases, with 12 bases separating them. This CDR3 is built from 13 residues. The rearrangement links TRBV27 to TRBJ2-7, with D hard to call. Specimen: CD4+ or CD8+ T cells sorted from blood, collected in a trial of the OX40 agonist ivuxolimab. This clonotype was sampled from an adult with an advanced solid tumor such as melanoma, head and neck, liver or kidney cancer. CDR3 nucleotide sequence: TGTGCCAGCAGTTTACATCCGAATCGGGAGCAGTACTTC. It yields the protein CASSLHPNREQYF.